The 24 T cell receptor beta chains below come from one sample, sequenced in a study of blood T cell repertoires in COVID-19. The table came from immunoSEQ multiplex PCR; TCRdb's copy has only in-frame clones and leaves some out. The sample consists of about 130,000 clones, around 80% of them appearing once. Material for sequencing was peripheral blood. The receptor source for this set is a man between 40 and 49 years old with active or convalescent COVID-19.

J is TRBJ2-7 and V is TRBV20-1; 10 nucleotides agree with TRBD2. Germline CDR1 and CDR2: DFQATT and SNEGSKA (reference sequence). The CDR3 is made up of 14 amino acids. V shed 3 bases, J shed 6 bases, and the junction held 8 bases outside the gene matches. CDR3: CSASPSGRVSEQYF. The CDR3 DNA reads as TGCAGTGCTAGTCCCAGCGGGAGGGTAAGCGAGCAGTACTTC.

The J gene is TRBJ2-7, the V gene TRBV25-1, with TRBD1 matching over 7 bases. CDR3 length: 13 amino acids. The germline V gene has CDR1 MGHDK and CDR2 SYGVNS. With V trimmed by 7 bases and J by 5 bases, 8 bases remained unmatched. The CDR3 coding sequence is TGTGCCAGCATACACTCGACAGGGAACGAGCAGTACTTC. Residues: CASIHSTGNEQYF.

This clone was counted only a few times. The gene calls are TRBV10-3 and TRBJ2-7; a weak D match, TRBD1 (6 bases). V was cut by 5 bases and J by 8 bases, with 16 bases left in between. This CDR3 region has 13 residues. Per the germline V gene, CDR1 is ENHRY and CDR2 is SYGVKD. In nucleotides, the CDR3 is TGTGCCATCAGTCTTCCGGGACAATCGCAGCAGTACTTC. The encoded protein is CAISLPGQSQQYF.

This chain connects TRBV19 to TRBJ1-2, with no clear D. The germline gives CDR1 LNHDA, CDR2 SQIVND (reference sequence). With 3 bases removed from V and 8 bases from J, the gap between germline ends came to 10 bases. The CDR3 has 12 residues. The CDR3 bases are TGTGCCAGTAGTATGGAGGGCGGAGGCTACACCTTC. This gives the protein CASSMEGGGYTF.

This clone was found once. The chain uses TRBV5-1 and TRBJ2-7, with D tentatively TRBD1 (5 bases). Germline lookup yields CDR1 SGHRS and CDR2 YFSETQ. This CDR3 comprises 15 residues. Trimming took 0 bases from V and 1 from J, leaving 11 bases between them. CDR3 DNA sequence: TGCGCCAGCAGCTTGGGGCAGGGTGGTTCCTACGAGCAGTACTTC. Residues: CASSLGQGGSYEQYF.

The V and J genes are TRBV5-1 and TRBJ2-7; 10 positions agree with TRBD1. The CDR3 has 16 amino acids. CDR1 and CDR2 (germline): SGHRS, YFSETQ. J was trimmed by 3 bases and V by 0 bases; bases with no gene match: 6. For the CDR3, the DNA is TGCGCCAGCAGCTTGGGTTTAGGGACAGGGGACTACGAGCAGTACTTC. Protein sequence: CASSLGLGTGDYEQYF.

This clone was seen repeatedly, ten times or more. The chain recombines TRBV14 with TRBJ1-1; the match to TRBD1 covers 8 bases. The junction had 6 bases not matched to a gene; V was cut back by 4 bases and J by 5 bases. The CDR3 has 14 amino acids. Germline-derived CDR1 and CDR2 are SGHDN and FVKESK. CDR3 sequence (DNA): TGTGCCAGCAGCCGGCAGGGGGCAGGAACTGAAGCTTTCTTT. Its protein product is CASSRQGAGTEAFF. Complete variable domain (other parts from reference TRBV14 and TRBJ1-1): EAGVTQFPSHSVIEKGQTVTLRCDPISGHDNLYWYRRVMGKEIKFLLHFVKESKQDESGMPNNRFLAERTGGTYSTLKVQPAELEDSGVYFCASSRQGAGTEAFFGQGTRLTVV.

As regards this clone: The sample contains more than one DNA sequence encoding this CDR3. CDR3 loop: CASSLGGEGPYEQYF. CDR3 nucleotides: TGCGCCAGCAGCTTGGGAGGGGAGGGGCCCTACGAGCAGTACTTC. The V gene is TRBV5-1, the J gene TRBJ2-7; TRBD2 matches at 7 bases. V lost 0 bases, J lost 2 bases, and 5 bases stayed unmatched. CDR3 length: 15 amino acids. CDR1 and CDR2 from the germline V gene are SGHRS and YFSETQ.

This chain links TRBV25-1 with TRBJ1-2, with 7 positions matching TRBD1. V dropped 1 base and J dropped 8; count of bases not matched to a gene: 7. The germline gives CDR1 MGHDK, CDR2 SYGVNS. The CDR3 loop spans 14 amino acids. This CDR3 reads CASSESGRGDGYTF. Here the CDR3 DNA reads TGTGCCAGCAGTGAATCCGGCAGGGGGGACGGCTACACCTTC.

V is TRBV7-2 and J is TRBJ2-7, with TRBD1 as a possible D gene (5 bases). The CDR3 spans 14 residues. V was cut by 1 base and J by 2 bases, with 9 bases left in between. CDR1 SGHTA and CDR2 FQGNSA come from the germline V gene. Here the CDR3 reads CASSLVQGPYEQYF. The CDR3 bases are TGTGCCAGCAGCTTAGTGCAGGGCCCCTACGAGCAGTACTTC.

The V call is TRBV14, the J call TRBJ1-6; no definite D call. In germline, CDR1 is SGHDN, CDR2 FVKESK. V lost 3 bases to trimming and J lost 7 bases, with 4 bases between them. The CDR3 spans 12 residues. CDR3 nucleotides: TGTGCCAGCAGCCACCCAAATTCACCCCTCCACTTT. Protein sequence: CASSHPNSPLHF.

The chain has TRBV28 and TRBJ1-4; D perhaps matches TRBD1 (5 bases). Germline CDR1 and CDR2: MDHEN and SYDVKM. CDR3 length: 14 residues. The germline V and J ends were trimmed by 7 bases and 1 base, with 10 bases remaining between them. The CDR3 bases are TGTGCCAGCAATATGGGGCGAACTAATGAAAAACTGTTTTTT. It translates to CASNMGRTNEKLFF.

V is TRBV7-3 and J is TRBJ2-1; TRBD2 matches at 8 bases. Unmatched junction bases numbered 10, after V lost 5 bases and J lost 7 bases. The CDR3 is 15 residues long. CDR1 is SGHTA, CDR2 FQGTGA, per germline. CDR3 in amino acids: CASSDLGSGRNEQFF. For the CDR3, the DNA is TGTGCCAGCAGCGACCTGGGAAGCGGGAGAAATGAGCAGTTCTTC.

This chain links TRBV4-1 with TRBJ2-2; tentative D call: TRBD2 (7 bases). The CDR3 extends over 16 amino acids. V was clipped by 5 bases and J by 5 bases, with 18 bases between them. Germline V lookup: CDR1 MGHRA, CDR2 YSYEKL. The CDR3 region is CASSVLGRGPTGELFF. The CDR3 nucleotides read TGCGCCAGCAGCGTTTTGGGGCGGGGGCCAACCGGGGAGCTGTTTTTT.

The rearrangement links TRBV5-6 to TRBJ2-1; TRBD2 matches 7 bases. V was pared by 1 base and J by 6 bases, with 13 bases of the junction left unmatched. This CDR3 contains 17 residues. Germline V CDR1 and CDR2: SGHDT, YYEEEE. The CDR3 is CASSLRLAVQRGNEQFF. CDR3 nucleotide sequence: TGTGCCAGCAGCTTGAGGCTAGCGGTCCAAAGGGGCAATGAGCAGTTCTTC. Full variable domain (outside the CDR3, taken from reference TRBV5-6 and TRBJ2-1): DAGVTQSPTHLIKTRGQQVTLRCSPKSGHDTVSWYQQALGQGPQFIFQYYEEEERQRGNFPDRFSGHQFPNYSSELNVNALLLGDSALYLCASSLRLAVQRGNEQFFGPGTRLTVL.

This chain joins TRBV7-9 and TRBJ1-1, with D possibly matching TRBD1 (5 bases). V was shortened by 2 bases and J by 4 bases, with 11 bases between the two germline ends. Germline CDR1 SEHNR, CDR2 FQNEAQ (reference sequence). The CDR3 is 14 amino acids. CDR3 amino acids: CASSLSGGFTEAFF. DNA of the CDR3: TGTGCCAGCAGCTTAAGTGGGGGGTTCACTGAAGCTTTCTTT.

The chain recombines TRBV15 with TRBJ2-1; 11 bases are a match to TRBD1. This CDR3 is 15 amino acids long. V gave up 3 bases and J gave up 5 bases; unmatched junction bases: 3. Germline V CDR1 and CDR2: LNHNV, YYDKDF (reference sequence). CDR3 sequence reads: CATSRDRGPHNEQFF. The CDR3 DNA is TGTGCCACCAGCAGGGACAGGGGGCCCCACAATGAGCAGTTCTTC.

The CDR3 DNA is TGTGCCAGCACCTCAGGCCAGGCCTATGGCTACACCTTC. This gives the protein CASTSGQAYGYTF. The V call is TRBV6-6, the J call TRBJ1-2, with D hard to call. This CDR3 is 13 amino acids long. The V end lost 7 bases, the J end lost 4 bases, and 13 bases lay between the germline ends. Germline-derived CDR1 and CDR2 are MNHNY and SVGAGI (reference sequence).

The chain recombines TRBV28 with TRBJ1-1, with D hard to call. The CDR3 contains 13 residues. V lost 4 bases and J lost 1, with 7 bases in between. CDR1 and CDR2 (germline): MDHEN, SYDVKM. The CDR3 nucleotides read TGTGCCAGCAGTTCCGGTGGGAACACTGAAGCTTTCTTT. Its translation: CASSSGGNTEAFF.

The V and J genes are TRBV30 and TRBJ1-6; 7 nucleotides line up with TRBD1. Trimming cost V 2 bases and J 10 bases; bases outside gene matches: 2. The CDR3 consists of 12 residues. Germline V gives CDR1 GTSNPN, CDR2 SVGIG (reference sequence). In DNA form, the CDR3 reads TGTGCCTGGAGTCAGGGGGAATCACCCCTCCACTTT. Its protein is CAWSQGESPLHF.

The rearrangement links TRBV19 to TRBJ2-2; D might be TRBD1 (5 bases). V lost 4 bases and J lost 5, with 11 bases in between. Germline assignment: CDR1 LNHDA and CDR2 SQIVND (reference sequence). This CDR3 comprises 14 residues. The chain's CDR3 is CASSKPQGTGELFF. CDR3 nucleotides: TGTGCCAGTAGTAAACCCCAGGGTACCGGGGAGCTGTTTTTT.

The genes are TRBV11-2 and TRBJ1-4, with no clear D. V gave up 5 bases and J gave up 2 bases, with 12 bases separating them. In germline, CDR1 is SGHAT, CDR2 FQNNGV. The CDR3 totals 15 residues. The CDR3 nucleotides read TGTGCCAGCAGCCCCGAGGGAACGACTAATGAAAAACTGTTTTTT. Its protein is CASSPEGTTNEKLFF.

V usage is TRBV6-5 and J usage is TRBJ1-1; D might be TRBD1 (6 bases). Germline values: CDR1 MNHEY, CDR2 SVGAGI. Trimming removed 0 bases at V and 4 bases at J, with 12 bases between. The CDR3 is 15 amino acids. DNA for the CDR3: TGTGCCAGCAGTTACTCGCCAGGGGTGAGCACTGAAGCTTTCTTT. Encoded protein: CASSYSPGVSTEAFF.

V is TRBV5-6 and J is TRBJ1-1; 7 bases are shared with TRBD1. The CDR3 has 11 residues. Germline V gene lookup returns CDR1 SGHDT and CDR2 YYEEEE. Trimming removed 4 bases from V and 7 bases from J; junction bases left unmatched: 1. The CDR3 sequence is CASSRDSEAFF. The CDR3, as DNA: TGTGCCAGCAGCAGGGACAGTGAAGCTTTCTTT. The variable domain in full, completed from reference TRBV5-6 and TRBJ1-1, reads DAGVTQSPTHLIKTRGQQVTLRCSPKSGHDTVSWYQQALGQGPQFIFQYYEEEERQRGNFPDRFSGHQFPNYSSELNVNALLLGDSALYLCASSRDSEAFFGQGTRLTVV.